The 4 T cell receptor beta chains below all came from one sample that was sequenced in a study of control samples from healthy donors and cancer patients. The method was immunoSEQ multiplex PCR; TCRdb's version includes in-frame clones alone and lacks a portion of them. The sample lists about 86,000 clones, about 89% occurring once. Sequencing input: PBMCs. Receptors originate from a woman aged 50 to 60 with colorectal cancer.

This clone came up once. The gene calls are TRBV7-2 and TRBJ2-5; 10 nucleotides line up with TRBD2. V lost 1 base and J lost 2; bases outside the gene matches: 4. The CDR3 consists of 16 residues. The germline V gene has CDR1 SGHTA and CDR2 FQGNSA. The CDR3 region is CASSLGASGGQETQYF. Here the CDR3 DNA reads TGTGCCAGCAGCTTAGGAGCTAGCGGGGGTCAAGAGACCCAGTACTTC.

The chain employs TRBV4-3 and TRBJ1-4; no definite D call. V was trimmed by 0 bases and J by 7 bases, leaving 12 bases between them. The V gene's germline CDR1 is LGHNA and CDR2 YSLEER. The CDR3 extends over 15 amino acids. The CDR3 nucleotides read TGCGCCAGCAGCCAAGATTTATCCATAGGTGAAAAACTGTTTTTT. It translates to CASSQDLSIGEKLFF.

This chain links TRBV19 with TRBJ1-2; TRBD1 is a possible D gene (5 bases). Trimming left V 3 bases short and J 8 bases short, with 7 bases between. This CDR3 region has 11 residues. The germline V gene has CDR1 LNHDA and CDR2 SQIVND (reference sequence). CDR3 sequence reads: CASSIWDGYTF. The DNA for the CDR3 is TGTGCCAGTAGTATTTGGGACGGCTACACCTTC.

The rearrangement links TRBV28 to TRBJ2-5; D may be TRBD1 or TRBD2 (6 bases each). The germline V gene encodes CDR1 MDHEN and CDR2 SYDVKM. V shed 6 bases and J shed 5 bases, with 16 bases lying between them. This CDR3 is built from 14 residues. CDR3 DNA sequence: TGTGCCAGCAGCTTTCCGGGGGCTCCGGAGACCCAGTACTTC. It codes for CASSFPGAPETQYF.